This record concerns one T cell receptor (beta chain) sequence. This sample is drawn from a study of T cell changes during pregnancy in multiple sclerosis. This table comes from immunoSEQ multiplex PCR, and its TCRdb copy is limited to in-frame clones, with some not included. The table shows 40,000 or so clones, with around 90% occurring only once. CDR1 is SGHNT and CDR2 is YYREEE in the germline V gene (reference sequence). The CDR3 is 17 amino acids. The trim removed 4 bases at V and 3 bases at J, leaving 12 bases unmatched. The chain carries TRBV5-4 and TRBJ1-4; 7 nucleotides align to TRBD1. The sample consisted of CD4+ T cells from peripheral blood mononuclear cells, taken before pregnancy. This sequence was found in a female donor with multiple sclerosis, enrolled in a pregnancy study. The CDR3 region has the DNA TGTGCCAGCAGCCGTGACAGGGACGGAGGAGCTAATGAAAAACTGTTTTTT. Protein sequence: CASSRDRDGGANEKLFF. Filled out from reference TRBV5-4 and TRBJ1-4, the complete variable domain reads ETGVTQSPTHLIKTRGQQVTLRCSSQSGHNTVSWYQQALGQGPQFIFQYYREEENGRGNFPPRFSGLQFPNYSSELNVNALELDDSALYLCASSRDRDGGANEKLFFGSGTQLSVL.